This T cell receptor (beta chain) was documented in a study of cytomegalovirus exposure and HLA in healthy donors. The CDR3 contains 14 residues. Germline-derived CDR1 and CDR2 are LNHDA and SQIVND (reference sequence). Note on this clone: Relative to the germline gene, one junction end is altered; a read error may explain this.

Researchers ran the PCR with 60 Vbeta and 13 Jbeta primers. The table came from immunoSEQ multiplex PCR; TCRdb's copy has only in-frame clones and leaves some out. The table records approximately 120,000 clones, around 78% of them present only once. Sequencing was carried out using PBMCs. The sequence came from a man aged 40-49 years in good health and CMV-seronegative. The chain has TRBV19 and TRBJ1-1; D remains ambiguous. The CDR3 spells CASSAGYGNIEAFF. CDR3 nucleotides: TGTGCCAGTAGTGCGGGATACGGGAACATTGAAGCTTTCTTT.